These 5 T cell receptor beta chains share one sample of origin, sequenced in a study of cytomegalovirus exposure and HLA in healthy donors. The PCR used 60 Vbeta and 13 Jbeta primers. TCRdb's copy holds only in-frame clones and misses some; the assay was immunoSEQ multiplex PCR. Of nearly 200,000 clones listed, about three quarters are singletons. Material for sequencing was PBMCs. Source of these receptors: a woman aged 25 to 39 in good health and CMV-seropositive.

This clone was picked up a small number of times. The same CDR3 is also encoded by other DNA sequences in this sample. This chain uses TRBV5-1 with TRBJ1-1; D is possibly TRBD1 (6 bases). The CDR3 has 14 amino acids. Germline V CDR1 and CDR2: SGHRS, YFSETQ. V was pared by 0 bases and J by 1 base, with 7 bases between. This CDR3 is CASSLVGQNTEAFF. In DNA form, the CDR3 reads TGCGCCAGCAGCTTGGTGGGACAGAACACTGAAGCTTTCTTT.

This sequence joins TRBV18 and TRBJ2-7; 10 nucleotides agree with TRBD1. J lost 3 bases, V lost 4 bases, and 9 bases had no gene match. The CDR3 sequence is 16 residues long. From germline, CDR1 is KGHSH and CDR2 LQKENI. CDR3: CASSLAPGQGIYEQYF. In DNA, the CDR3 is TGTGCCAGCTCACTCGCGCCGGGACAGGGGATCTACGAGCAGTACTTC.

The chain is built from TRBV28 and TRBJ1-6; D is unresolved. Germline CDR1 is MDHEN and CDR2 is SYDVKM. The CDR3 is made up of 15 amino acids. Trimming pared 5 bases from V and 0 bases from J, leaving 8 bases between. Written as DNA, the CDR3 is TGTGCCAGCAGTCCCCTAGGCTCCTATAATTCACCCCTCCACTTT. Translation: CASSPLGSYNSPLHF.

This clone was recorded once. CDR3 DNA: TGTGCCAGCAGTTTATTCAGGGGGGCTGGAAACACCATATATTTT. Encoded protein: CASSLFRGAGNTIYF. The chain has TRBV27 and TRBJ1-3, with 7 bases matching TRBD1. The CDR3 is 15 amino acids. CDR1 and CDR2 (germline): MNHEY, SMNVEV (reference sequence). The trim removed 1 base at V and 2 bases at J, leaving 2 bases unmatched.

The genes are TRBV5-1 and TRBJ2-1; 13 bases are a match to TRBD2. Trimming removed 5 bases from V and 5 bases from J; junction bases left unmatched: 4. The germline CDR1 and CDR2 sequences are SGHRS and YFSETQ. The CDR3 is made up of 15 amino acids. This CDR3 reads CASRLGLAGNNEQFF. The CDR3, as DNA: TGCGCCAGCAGGCTGGGACTAGCGGGAAACAATGAGCAGTTCTTC.